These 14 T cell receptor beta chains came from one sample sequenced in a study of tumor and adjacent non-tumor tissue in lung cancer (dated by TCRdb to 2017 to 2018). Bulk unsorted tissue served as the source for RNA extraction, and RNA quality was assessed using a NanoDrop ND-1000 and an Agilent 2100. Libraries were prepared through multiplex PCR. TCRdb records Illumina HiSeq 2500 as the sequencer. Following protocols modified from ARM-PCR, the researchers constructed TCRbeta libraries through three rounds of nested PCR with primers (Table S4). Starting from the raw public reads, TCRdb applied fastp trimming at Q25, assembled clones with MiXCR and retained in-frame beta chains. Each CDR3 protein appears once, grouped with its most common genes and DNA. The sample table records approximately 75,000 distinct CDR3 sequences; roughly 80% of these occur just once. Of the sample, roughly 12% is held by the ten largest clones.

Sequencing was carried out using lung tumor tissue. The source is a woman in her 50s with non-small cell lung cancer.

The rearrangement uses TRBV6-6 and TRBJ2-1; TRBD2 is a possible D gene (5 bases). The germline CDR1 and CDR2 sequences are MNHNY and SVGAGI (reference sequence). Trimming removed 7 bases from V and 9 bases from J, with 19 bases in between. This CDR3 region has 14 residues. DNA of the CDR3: TGTGCCAGCATTTTTTCGGCCAGTGGGAGTGAGCAGTTCTTC. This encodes CASIFSASGSEQFF.

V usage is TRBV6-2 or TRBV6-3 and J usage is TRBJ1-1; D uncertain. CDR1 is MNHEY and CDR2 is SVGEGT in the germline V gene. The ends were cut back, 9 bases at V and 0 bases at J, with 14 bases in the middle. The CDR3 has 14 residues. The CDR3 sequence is CARRSRGMNTEAFF. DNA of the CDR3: TGTGCCAGGAGATCGAGAGGGATGAACACTGAAGCTTTCTTT.

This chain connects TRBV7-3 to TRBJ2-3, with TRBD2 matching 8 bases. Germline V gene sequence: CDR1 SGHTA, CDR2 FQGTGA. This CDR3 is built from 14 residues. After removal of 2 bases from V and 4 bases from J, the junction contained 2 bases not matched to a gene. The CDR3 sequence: CASSLAGGADTQYF. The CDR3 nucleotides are TGTGCCAGCAGCTTAGCGGGAGGCGCAGATACGCAGTATTTT.

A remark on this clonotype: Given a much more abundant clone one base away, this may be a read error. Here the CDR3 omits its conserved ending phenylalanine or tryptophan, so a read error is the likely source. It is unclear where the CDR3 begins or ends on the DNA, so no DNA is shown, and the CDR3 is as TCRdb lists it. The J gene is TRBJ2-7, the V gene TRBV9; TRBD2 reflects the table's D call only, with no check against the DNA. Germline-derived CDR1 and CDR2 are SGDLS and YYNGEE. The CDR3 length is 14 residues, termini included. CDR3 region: CASSVEPGLAVLNL.

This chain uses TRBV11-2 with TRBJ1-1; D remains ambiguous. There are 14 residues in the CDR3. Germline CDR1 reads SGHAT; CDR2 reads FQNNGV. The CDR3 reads CACSLLMLGTEAFF. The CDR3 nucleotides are TGTGCTTGTAGCTTGCTAATGCTGGGAACTGAAGCTTTCTTT.

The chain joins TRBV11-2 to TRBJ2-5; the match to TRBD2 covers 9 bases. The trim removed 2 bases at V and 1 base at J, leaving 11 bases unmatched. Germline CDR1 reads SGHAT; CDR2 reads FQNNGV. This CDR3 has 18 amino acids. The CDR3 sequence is CASSLTAGGARVQETQYF. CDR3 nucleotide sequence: TGTGCCAGCAGCTTAACAGCGGGAGGTGCCCGGGTCCAAGAGACCCAGTACTTC.

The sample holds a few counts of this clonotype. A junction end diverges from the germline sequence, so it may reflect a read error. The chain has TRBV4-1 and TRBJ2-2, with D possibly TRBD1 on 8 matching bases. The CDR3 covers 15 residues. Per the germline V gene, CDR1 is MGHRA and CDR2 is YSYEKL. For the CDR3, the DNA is TGCGCCAGCAGCCTCCAACAGGGGGAGGGCGGGGAGCTGTCTTTT. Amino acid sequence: CASSLQQGEGGELSF.

CDR3 residues: CASSLRRGYGHYF. The CDR3 region has the DNA TGTGCCAGCAGTTTGAGGAGGGGCTACGGGCACTACTTC. The chain carries TRBV11-3 and TRBJ2-7, with D possibly being TRBD2 (6 bases). The CDR3 contains 13 residues. Germline V gene lookup returns CDR1 SGHNT and CDR2 YENEEA. The ends were cut back, 6 bases at V and 13 bases at J, with 22 bases in the middle. The whole variable domain, filled in from reference TRBV11-3 and TRBJ2-7, reads EAGVVQSPRYKIIEKKQPVAFWCNPISGHNTLYWYLQNLGQGPELLIRYENEEAVDDSQLPKDRFSAERLKGVDSTLKIQPAELGDSAVYLCASSLRRGYGHYFGPGTRLTVT.

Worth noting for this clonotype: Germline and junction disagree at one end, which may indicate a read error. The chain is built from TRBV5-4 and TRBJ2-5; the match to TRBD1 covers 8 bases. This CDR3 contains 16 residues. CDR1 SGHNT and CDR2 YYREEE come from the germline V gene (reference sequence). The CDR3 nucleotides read TGTGCCAGCAACGCAAGACAGGGGAACAGTCGAGAGACTCAGTACTTC. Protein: CASNARQGNSRETQYF. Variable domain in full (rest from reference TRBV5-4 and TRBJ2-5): ETGVTQSPTHLIKTRGQQVTLRCSSQSGHNTVSWYQQALGQGPQFIFQYYREEENGRGNFPPRFSGLQFPNYSSELNVNALELDDSALYLCASNARQGNSRETQYFGPGTRLLVL.

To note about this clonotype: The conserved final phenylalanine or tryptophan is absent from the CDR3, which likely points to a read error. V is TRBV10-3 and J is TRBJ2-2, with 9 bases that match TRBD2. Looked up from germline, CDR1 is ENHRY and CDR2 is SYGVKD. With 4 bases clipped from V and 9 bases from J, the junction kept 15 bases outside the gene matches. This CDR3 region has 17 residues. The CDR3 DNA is TGTGCCATCAGTGTATTAGCGGGAGACTCGAGGAAAAGGGAGCTGTTTTTA. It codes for CAISVLAGDSRKRELFL.

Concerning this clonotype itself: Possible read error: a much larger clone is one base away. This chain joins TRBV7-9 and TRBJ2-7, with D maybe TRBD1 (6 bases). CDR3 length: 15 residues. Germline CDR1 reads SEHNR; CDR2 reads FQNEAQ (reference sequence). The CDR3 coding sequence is TGTGCCGGCAGCTTAGCTGGGGGCAAGGTCTACGAGCAGTACTTC. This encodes CAGSLAGGKVYEQYF.

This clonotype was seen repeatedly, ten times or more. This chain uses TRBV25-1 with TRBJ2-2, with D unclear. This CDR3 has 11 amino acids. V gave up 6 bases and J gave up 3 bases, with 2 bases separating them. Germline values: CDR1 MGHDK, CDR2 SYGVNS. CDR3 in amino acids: CASRDTGELFF. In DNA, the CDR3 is TGTGCCAGCAGAGACACCGGGGAGCTGTTTTTT.

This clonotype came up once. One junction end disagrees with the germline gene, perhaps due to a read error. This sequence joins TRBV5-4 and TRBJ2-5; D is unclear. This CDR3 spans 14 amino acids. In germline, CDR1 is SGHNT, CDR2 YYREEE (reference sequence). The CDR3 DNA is TGTGCTAGCAGCTCCCCCGGTGGGCATGAGACCCAGTACTTC. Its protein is CASSSPGGHETQYF.

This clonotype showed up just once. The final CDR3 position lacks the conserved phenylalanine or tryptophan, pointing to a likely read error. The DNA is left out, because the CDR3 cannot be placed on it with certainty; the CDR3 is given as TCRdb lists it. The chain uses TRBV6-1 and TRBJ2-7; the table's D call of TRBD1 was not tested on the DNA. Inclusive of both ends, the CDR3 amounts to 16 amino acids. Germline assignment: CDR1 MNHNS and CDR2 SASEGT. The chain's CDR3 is CASKVLLGTGSNEQYS.